The present T cell receptor (beta chain) was sequenced within a study of T-cell memory formation after mild COVID-19. Study results and limitations: Whereas later expanders leaned CD4+, clones contracting day 15 to 85 showed a balanced CD4/CD8 makeup.

Remarks on this clonotype: Its target is unknown.

CDR3 length: 15 amino acids. Per the germline V gene, CDR1 is MNHEY and CDR2 is SMNVEV (reference sequence). V lost 7 bases and J lost 5, with 17 bases in between. Amplification by 5'RACE using constant-segment primers produced TCR alpha and TCR beta cDNA libraries that carried sample barcodes and UMIs. TCRdb passed the 5' RACE reads through MiXCR, listing each CDR3 protein once. The sample records just over 400,000 distinct CDR3 sequences, around a quarter being singletons. The TCR originated in an adult woman who had mild COVID-19 (a few samples of this study predate the infection). Cell type and time point are not known. The sequenced material came from PBMCs or a T cell subset sorted from them (not recorded which). The V gene is TRBV27, the J gene TRBJ2-2, with D possibly called TRBD1 or TRBD2 (5 bases each). CDR3 sequence: CASTRTSWGTGELFF. The CDR3 DNA is TGTGCCAGCACTCGGACCTCCTGGGGGACCGGGGAGCTGTTTTTT.